These T cell receptor beta chains were read from a single sample in a study of cytomegalovirus exposure and HLA in healthy donors. Here immunoSEQ multiplex PCR was the method, and the copy in TCRdb shows in-frame clones only, minus some. The sample contains some 200,000 clones, about two thirds of which appear only once. The sequenced material came from PBMCs. The receptors derive from a man aged 35-49 years in good health and CMV-seropositive. Each CDR3 is given with its conserved first and last residue. A D gene is named only where the DNA matches it firmly. Not all rows give a size; the values are once, few, many and, for expanded clones, a class.

TGTGCCAGCAGTCCCAGGGGGCGGGTACTATCCTACAATGAGCAGTTCTTC	CASSPRGRVLSYNEQFF	TRBD1	TRBV25-1	TRBJ2-1	NA
TGTGCCAGCAGCGACGACAGGTTCTACGAGCAGTACTTC	CASSDDRFYEQYF	NA	TRBV5-6	TRBJ2-7	NA
TGCGCCAGCAGCTTGGGCGGATCCACAGATACGCAGTATTTT	CASSLGGSTDTQYF	NA	TRBV5-1	TRBJ2-3	NA
TGTGCCAGCAGCTTAGGTTTCGGCAGGGCCGGGAATCAGCCCCAGCATTTT	CASSLGFGRAGNQPQHF	NA	TRBV7-2	TRBJ1-5	NA
TGTGCCAGCAGTGAAACAGGCTGGGGCTACACCTTC	CASSETGWGYTF	NA	TRBV6-1	TRBJ1-2	NA
TGCGCCAGCAGCTTATCTAGCGGGGGCACAGATACGCAGTATTTT	CASSLSSGGTDTQYF	TRBD2	TRBV4-1	TRBJ2-3	NA
TGTGCCAGCAGCTATTGGACAGGGGACTCACCCCTCCACTTT	CASSYWTGDSPLHF	TRBD1	TRBV7-9	TRBJ1-6	NA
TGTGCTAGCACTTGGTCGGCAGGGGGAAACTACGAGCAGTACTTC	CASTWSAGGNYEQYF	TRBD1	TRBV5-5	TRBJ2-7	NA
TGTGCCAGCAGCCCAATGGGGCAAAATAATGAAAAACTGTTTTTT	CASSPMGQNNEKLFF	NA	TRBV27	TRBJ1-4	once
TGTGCCATCAGTGACGAAGACCGGGACAGGGGGGAGACCCAGTACTTC	CAISDEDRDRGETQYF	TRBD1	TRBV10-3	TRBJ2-5	few
TGTGCCAGCAGCCCAGGGTTTGGCACTGAAGCTTTCTTT	CASSPGFGTEAFF	NA	TRBV6-5	TRBJ1-1	once
TGTGCCAGCGAGTTAATACAGGGGGCTGGAGAAAAACTGTTTTTT	CASELIQGAGEKLFF	TRBD1	TRBV6-1	TRBJ1-4	few
TGTGCCAGCACGAGACTAGCGGTCAGCACAGATACGCAGTATTTT	CASTRLAVSTDTQYF	TRBD2	TRBV2	TRBJ2-3	few
TGTGCCACCGTCGAGTTCTCCTCCTACGAGCAGTACTTC	CATVEFSSYEQYF	NA	TRBV6-1	TRBJ2-7	NA
TGTGCCAGCAGCGCCGGGACAGTTCGCTCTGGAAACACCATATATTTT	CASSAGTVRSGNTIYF	TRBD1	TRBV5-4	TRBJ1-3	NA